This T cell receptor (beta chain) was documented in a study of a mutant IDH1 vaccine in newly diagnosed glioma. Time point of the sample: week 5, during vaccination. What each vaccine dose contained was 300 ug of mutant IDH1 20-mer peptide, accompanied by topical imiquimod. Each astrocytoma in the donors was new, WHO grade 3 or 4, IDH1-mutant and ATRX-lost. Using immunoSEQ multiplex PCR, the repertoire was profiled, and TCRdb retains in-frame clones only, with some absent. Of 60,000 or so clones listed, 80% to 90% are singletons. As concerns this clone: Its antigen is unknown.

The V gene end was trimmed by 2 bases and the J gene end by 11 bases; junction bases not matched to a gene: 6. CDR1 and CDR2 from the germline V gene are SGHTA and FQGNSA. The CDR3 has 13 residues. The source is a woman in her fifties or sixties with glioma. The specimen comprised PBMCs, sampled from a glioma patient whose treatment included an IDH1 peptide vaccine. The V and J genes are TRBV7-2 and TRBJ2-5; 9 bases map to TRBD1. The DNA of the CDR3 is TGTGCCAGCAGCTTAAGCACAGGGGGCGCGCAGTACTTC. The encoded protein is CASSLSTGGAQYF.